This TCR beta chain was recovered during a study of shared clonotypes between healthy human individuals (dated by TCRdb to between 2020 and 2021). Some background on the complete study: Two women and a few men aged 18 to 49 years were included in the cohort. The study deeply sequenced blood TCR repertoires of about 5 healthy adults to estimate repertoire size and the extent of clonotype sharing between individuals. To increase sequencing depth and limit assay-specific biases, different laboratories used diverse techniques to prepare libraries and sequence TCR repertoires. Between about 0.94 and 8.9 billion PBMCs per donor were obtained by leukapheresis.

The study at large found these results: Pairwise subsampling indicated that sequencing depth was expected to affect the degree of clonotype sharing among donors. Only blood was sampled, and tissue TCR repertoires likely differ from those in blood. Because the study included only a small number of donors, the genetic and exposure-history diversity represented was limited.

TCR CDR3 regions were amplified from genomic DNA by multiplex PCR using the deep immunoSEQ assay. Extracted genomic DNA from each cell subset was spread evenly across all wells of several immunoSEQ 96-well plates, with each plate serving as a replicate. For unsorted PBMC, roughly 300 ng of genomic DNA, equivalent to about 32,000 T cell genomes, went into each replicate PCR. Ten immunoSEQ deep assay plates were used to sequence unsorted PBMC genomic DNA. The purified libraries were quantified using a Qubit 3.0 fluorometer, sized with a Bioanalyzer 2100, and then quantified again using the KAPA Library Quantification kit. A separate single-read 150-cycle Illumina NextSeq 550 flow cell was used to sequence each immunoSEQ 96-well plate. The authors' analysis ran thus. Because the immunoSEQ output included only junctional sequences and no quality scores, the filtering could not be the same as the filtering used for full-length reads. To assign V/J genes and CDR3, sequences were annotated against IMGT germline references using PyIR, a Python wrapper for IgBLAST v1.9. Any read was removed if the V/J assignment was weak (E-value above 1e-6), the CDR3 was missing, or the read contained stop codons, out-of-frame junctions, or ambiguous translated residues. V3J clonotypes were defined as sequences sharing the same inferred V gene, J gene, and CDR3 amino acid sequence. Percentage overlap between repertoires was computed as shared unique clonotypes divided by the size of the smaller repertoire. RTK rarefaction, the Chao1 estimator, and Recon v2.1 estimates of unobserved clonotypes were used to assess repertoire richness. TCRdb carries this immuneACCESS record with in-frame sequences only. Its versions omit some clonotypes, under half of them owing to an unresolved V gene in the studies checked, with the rest unexplained. From that table come the V and J calls and clone size; the DNA was used to work out D and trimming. The sample records about 520,000 clones, 78% of which are singletons. The leading ten clones occupy approximately 12% of the sample.

Deletion took 5 bases off V and 0 bases off J, with a span of 10 bases between the germline ends. There are 15 amino acids in the CDR3, from cysteine to phenylalanine inclusive. This entry keeps only the CDR3 DNA: 45 bases, framed from base 1. The germline V gene yields SGHTA for CDR1 and FQGTGA for CDR2. The donors were healthy, HIV-negative adults with no recently reported acute infections or vaccinations. Every donor was a Caucasian adult residing in Nashville, Tennessee, USA. For unsorted samples, approximately 84 million PBMCs were counted, and genomic DNA was extracted using the QIAamp DNA Blood Mini kit. Blood was collected by leukapheresis, and PBMCs were isolated by Ficoll-Histopaque density gradient centrifugation and then cryopreserved in liquid nitrogen vapor phase. About this clone: The clone's antigen remains unknown. One base away there is no much larger clone; base qualities are not given.

The sequence is built from TRBV7-3 and TRBJ2-2; the D gene lacks a confident call. The sequence was obtained from a woman aged 35 to 49 in good health. Some clones in this sample may be carry-over from other donors' samples. The specimen was PBMCs. In nucleotide form, the sequence is TGTGCCAGCAGCCCCGGACCAGCGAACACCGGGGAGCTGTTTTTT. This translates into CASSPGPANTGELFF.